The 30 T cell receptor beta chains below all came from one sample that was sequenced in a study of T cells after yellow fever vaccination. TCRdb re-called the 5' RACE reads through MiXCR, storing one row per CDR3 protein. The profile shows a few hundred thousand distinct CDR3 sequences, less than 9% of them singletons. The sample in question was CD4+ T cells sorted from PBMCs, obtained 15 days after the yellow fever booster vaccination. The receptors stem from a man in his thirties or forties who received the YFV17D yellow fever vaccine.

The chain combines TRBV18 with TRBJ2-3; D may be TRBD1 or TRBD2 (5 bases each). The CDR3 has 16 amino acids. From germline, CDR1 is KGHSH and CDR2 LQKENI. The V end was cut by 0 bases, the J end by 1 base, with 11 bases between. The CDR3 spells CASSPPFGTGTDTQYF. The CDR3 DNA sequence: TGTGCCAGCTCACCACCTTTCGGGACGGGCACAGATACGCAGTATTTT.

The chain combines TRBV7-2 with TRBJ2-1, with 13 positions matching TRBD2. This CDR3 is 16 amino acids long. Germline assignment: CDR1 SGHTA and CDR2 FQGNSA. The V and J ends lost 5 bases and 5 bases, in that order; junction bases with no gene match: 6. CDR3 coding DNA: TGTGCCAGCAGCGCCCACGGGACTAGCGGGAACAATGAGCAGTTCTTC. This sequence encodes CASSAHGTSGNNEQFF.

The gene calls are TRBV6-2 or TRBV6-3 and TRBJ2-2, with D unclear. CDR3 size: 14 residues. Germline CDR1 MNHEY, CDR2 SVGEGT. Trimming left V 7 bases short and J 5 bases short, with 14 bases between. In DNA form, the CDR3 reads TGTGCCAGCACCCTACGGACGGCAACCGGGGAGCTGTTTTTT. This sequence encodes CASTLRTATGELFF.

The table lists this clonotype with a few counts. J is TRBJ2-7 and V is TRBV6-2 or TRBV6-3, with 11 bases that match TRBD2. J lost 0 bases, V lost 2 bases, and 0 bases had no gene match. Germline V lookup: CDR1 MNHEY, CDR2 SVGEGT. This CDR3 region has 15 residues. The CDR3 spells CASSYTSGSSYEQYF. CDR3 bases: TGTGCCAGCAGTTACACTAGCGGGAGCTCCTACGAGCAGTACTTC.

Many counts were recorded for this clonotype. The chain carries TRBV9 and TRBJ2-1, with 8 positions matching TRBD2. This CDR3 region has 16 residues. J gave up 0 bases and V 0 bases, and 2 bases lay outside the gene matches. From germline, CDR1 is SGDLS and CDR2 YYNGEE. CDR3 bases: TGTGCCAGCAGCGTAGCTGGGACTAGCTCCTACAATGAGCAGTTCTTC. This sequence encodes CASSVAGTSSYNEQFF.

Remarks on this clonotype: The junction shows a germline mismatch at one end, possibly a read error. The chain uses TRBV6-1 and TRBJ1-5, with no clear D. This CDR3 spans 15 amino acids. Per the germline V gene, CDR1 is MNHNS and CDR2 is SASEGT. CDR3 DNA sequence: TGTGCCAGCAGCCCGGGAAGTCGAGGCAATCAGCCCCAGCGTTTT. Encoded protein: CASSPGSRGNQPQRF.

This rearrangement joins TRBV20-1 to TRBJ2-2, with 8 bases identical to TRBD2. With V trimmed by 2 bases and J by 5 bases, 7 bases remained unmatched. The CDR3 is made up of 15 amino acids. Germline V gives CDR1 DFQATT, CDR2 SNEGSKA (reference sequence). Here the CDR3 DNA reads TGCAGTGCTAGAAACGCGGGAGGTGGGACCGGGGAGCTGTTTTTT. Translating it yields CSARNAGGGTGELFF.

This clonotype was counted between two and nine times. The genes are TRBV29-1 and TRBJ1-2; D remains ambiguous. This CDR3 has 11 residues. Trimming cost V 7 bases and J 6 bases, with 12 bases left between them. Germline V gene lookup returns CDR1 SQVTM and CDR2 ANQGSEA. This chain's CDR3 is CSALDQDGYTF. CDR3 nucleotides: TGCAGCGCTCTAGATCAGGATGGCTACACCTTC.

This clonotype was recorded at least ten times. CDR3 protein: CASSRQGSDTEAFF. The CDR3 nucleotides are TGTGCCAGCAGTCGACAGGGCTCTGACACTGAAGCTTTCTTT. The chain carries TRBV12-3 or TRBV12-4 and TRBJ1-1; TRBD1 matches 7 bases. The trim removed 5 bases at V and 3 bases at J, leaving 6 bases unmatched. The CDR3 runs to 14 residues.

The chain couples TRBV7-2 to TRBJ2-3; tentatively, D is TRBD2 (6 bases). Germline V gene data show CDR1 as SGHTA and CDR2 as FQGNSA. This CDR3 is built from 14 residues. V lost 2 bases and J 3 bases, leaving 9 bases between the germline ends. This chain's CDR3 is CASSLLGLTDTQYF. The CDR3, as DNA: TGTGCCAGCAGCTTACTGGGACTTACAGATACGCAGTATTTT.

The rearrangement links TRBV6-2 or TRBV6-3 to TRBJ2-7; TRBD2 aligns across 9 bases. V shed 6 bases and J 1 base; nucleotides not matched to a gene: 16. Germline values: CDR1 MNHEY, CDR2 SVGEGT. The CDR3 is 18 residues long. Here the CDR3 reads CASRATSGSGILSYEQYF. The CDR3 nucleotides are TGTGCCAGCAGAGCGACTAGCGGCTCCGGCATACTATCCTACGAGCAGTACTTC.

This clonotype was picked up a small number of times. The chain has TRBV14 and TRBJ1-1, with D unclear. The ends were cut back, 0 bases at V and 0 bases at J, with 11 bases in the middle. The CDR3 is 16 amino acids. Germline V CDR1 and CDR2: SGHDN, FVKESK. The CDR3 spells CASSQDLYGMNTEAFF. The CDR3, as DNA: TGTGCCAGCAGCCAAGATCTATACGGGATGAACACTGAAGCTTTCTTT.

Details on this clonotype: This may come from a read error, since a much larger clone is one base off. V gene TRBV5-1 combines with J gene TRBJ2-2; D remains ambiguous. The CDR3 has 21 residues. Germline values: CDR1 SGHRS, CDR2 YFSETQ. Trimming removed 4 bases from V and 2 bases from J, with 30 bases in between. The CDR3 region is CASSTSQGPKTFTHNTGELFF. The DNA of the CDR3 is TGCGCCAGCAGCACGTCCCAAGGCCCCAAAACCTTCACGCACAACACCGGGGAGCTGTTTTTT.

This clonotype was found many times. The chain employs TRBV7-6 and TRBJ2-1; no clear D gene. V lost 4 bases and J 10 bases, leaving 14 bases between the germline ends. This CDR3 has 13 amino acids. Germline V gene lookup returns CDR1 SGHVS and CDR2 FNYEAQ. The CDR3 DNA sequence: TGTGCCAGCAGCTCCCCGGGCCTACCAGAGCAGTTCTTC. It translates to CASSSPGLPEQFF. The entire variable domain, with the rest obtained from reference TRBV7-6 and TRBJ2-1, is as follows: GAGVSQSPRYKVTKRGQDVALRCDPISGHVSLYWYRQALGQGPEFLTYFNYEAQQDKSGLPNDRFSAERPEGSISTLTIQRTEQRDSAMYRCASSSPGLPEQFFGPGTRLTVL.

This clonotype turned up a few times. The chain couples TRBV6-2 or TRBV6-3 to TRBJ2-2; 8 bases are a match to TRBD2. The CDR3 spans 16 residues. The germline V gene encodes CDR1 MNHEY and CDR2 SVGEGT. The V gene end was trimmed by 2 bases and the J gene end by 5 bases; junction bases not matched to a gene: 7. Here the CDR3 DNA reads TGTGCCAGCAGTTACCTGGCGGGAGGCCGGACCGGGGAGCTGTTTTTT. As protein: CASSYLAGGRTGELFF.

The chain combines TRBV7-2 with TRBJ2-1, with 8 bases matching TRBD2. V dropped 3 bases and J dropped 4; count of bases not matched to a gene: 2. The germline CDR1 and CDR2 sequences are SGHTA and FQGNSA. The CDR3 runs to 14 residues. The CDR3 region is CASSLERGYNEQFF. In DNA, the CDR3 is TGTGCCAGCAGCTTGGAGCGGGGGTACAATGAGCAGTTCTTC.

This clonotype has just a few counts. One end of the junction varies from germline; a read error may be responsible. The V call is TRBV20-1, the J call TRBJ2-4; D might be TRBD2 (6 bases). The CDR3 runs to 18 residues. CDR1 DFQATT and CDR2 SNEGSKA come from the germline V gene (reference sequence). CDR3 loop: CCAGGLEGSTIAKNIQYF. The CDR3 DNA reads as TGCTGTGCTGGGGGACTGGAGGGGAGCACGATAGCCAAAAACATTCAGTACTTC.

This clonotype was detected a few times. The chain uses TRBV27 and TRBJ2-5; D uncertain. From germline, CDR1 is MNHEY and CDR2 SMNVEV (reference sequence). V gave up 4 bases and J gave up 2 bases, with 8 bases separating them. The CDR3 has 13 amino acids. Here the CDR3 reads CASSWTLQETQYF. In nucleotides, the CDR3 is TGTGCCAGCAGTTGGACCCTGCAAGAGACCCAGTACTTC.

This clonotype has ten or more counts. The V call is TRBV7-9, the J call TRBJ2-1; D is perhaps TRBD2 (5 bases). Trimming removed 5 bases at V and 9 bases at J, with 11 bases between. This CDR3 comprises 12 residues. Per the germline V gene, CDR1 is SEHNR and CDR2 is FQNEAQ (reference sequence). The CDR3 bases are TGTGCCAGCAGCCCCTCTGGGAGTGAGCAGTTCTTC. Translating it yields CASSPSGSEQFF.

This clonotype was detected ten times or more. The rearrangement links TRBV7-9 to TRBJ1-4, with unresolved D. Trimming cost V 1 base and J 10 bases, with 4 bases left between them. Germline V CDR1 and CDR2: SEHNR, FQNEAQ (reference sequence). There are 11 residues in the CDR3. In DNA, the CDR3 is TGTGCCAGCAGCTTAGATGGAAAACTGTTTTTT. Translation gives CASSLDGKLFF.

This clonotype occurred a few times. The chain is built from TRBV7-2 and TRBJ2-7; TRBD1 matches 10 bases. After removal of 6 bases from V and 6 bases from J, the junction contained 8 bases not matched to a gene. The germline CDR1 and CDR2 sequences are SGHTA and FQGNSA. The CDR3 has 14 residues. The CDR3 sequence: CASRPRQGAAEQYF. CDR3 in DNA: TGTGCCAGCAGACCTAGACAGGGGGCGGCCGAGCAGTACTTC.

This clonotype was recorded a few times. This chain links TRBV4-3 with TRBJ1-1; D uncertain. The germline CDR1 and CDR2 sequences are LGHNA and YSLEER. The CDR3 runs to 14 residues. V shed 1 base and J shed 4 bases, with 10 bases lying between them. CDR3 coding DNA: TGCGCCAGCAGCCAAGCGGTCTGGAGCACTGAAGCTTTCTTT. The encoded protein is CASSQAVWSTEAFF.

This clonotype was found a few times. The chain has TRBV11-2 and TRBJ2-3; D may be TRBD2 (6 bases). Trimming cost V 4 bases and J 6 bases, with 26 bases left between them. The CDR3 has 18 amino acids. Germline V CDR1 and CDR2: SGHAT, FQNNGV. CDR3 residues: CASSSRRGGDLRTDTQYF. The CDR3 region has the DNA TGTGCCAGCAGCTCACGACGAGGAGGGGACCTTCGTACTGATACGCAGTATTTT.

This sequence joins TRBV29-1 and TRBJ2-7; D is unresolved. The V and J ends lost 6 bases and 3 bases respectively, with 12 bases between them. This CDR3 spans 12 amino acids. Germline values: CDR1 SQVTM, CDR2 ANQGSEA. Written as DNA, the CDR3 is TGCAGCGTCAGGATATCGGTCTACGAGCAGTACTTC. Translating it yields CSVRISVYEQYF.

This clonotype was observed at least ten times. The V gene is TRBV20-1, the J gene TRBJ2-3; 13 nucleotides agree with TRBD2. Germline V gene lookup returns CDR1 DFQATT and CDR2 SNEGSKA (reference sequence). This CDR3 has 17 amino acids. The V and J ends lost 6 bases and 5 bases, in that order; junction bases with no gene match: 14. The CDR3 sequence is CSAETSGRNGALDTQYF. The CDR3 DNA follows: TGCAGTGCGGAGACTAGCGGGAGGAACGGGGCCCTAGATACGCAGTATTTT.

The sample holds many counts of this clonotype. The DNA of the CDR3 is TGTGCCAGCAGTTTAAGAGGCGGCGATGAGCAGTTCTTC. This encodes CASSLRGGDEQFF. V is TRBV12-3 or TRBV12-4 and J is TRBJ2-1; D unresolved. With 2 bases removed from V and 8 bases from J, the gap between germline ends came to 10 bases. The length of the CDR3 is 13 residues.

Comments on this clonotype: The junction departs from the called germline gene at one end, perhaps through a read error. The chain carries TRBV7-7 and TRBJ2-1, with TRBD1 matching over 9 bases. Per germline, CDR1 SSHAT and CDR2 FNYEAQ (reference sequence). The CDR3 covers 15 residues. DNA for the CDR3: TGTGCTAGCAGCTTAGACAGGGGGAAGTACAATGAGCAGTTCTTC. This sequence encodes CASSLDRGKYNEQFF.

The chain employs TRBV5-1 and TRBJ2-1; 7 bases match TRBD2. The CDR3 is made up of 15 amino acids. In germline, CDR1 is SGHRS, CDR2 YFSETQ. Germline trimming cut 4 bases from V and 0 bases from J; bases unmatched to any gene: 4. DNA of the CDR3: TGCGCCAGCAGCCCTCTAGCGGCCTCCTACAATGAGCAGTTCTTC. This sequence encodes CASSPLAASYNEQFF.

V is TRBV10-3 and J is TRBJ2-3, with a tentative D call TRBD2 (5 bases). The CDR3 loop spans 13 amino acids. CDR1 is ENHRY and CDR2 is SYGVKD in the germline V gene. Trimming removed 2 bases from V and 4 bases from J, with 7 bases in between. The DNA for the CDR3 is TGTGCCATCAGTGAGCGGGAAGCAGATACGCAGTATTTT. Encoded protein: CAISEREADTQYF.

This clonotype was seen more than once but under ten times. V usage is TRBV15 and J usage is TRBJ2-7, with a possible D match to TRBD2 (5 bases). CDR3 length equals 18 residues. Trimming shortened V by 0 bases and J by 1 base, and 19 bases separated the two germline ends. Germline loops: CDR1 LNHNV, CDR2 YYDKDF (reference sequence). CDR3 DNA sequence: TGTGCCACCAGCAGAGATAGGTGGGAGCGCCCCTTGTCCTACGAGCAGTACTTC. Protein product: CATSRDRWERPLSYEQYF.